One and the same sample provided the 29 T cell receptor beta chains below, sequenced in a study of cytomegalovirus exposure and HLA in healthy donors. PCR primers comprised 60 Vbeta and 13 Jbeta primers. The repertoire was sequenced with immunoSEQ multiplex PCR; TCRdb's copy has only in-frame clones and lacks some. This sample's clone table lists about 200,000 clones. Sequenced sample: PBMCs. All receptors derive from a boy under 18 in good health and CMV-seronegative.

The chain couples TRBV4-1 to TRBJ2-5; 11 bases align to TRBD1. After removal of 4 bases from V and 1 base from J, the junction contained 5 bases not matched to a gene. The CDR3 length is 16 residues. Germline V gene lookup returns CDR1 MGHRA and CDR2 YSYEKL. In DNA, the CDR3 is TGCGCCAGCAGCCTCCGGGACAGGGGGATCCAAGAGACCCAGTACTTC. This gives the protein CASSLRDRGIQETQYF.

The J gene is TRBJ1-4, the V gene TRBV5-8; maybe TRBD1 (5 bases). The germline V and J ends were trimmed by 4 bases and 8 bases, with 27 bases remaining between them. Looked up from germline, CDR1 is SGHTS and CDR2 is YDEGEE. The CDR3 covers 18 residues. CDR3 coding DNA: TGTGCCAGCAGCCTCACACAGGTGATCCATTTTGGCAAGGAAAAACTGTTTTTT. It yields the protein CASSLTQVIHFGKEKLFF.

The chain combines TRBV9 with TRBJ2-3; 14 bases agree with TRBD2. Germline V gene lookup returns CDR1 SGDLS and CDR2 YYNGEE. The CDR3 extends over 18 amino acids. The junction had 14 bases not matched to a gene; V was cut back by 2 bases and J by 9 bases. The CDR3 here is CASSVGTSGGSRYGTQYF. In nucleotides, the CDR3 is TGTGCCAGCAGCGTGGGGACTAGCGGGGGATCGAGGTACGGCACGCAGTATTTT.

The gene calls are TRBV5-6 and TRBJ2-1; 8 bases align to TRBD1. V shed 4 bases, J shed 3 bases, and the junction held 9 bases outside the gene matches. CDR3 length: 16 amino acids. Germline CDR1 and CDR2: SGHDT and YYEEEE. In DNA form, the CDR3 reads TGTGCCAGCAGCCATAACACAGGGGGTCGCTACAATGAGCAGTTCTTC. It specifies CASSHNTGGRYNEQFF.

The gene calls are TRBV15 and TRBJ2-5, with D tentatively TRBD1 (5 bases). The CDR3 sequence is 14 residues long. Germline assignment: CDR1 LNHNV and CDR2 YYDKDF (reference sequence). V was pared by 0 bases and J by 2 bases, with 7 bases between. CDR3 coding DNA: TGTGCCACCAGCAGAGAAAGGGGACAAGAGACCCAGTACTTC. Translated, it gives CATSRERGQETQYF.

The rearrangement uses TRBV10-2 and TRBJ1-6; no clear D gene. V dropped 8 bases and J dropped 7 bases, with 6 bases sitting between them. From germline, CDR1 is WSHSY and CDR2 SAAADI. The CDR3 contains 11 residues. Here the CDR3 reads CASSGNSPLHF. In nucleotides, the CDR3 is TGCGCCAGCTCAGGAAATTCACCCCTCCACTTT.

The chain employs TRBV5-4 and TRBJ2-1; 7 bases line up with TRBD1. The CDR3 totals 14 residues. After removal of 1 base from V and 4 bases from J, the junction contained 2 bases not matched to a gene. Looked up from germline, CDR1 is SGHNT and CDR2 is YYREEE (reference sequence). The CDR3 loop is CASSLQDRYNEQFF. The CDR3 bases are TGTGCCAGCAGCTTGCAGGACAGGTACAATGAGCAGTTCTTC.

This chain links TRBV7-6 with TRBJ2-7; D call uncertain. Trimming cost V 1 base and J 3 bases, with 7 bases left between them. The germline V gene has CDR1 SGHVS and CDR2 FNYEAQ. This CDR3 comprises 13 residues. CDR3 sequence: CASSLDTFYEQYF. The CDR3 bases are TGTGCCAGCAGCTTAGATACTTTCTACGAGCAGTACTTC.

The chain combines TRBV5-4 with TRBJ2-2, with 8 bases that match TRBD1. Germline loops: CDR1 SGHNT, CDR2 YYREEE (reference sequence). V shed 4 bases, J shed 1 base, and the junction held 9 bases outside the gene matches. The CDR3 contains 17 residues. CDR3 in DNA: TGTGCCAGCAGCGTTGGGGCGGACAGGGTGAACACCGGGGAGCTGTTTTTT. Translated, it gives CASSVGADRVNTGELFF.

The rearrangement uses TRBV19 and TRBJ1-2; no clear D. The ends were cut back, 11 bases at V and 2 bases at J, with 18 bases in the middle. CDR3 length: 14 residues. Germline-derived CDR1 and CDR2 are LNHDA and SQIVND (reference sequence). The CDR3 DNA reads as TGTGCCGTAGGAGAGAGGGCGTGGAACTATGGCTACACCTTC. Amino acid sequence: CAVGERAWNYGYTF.

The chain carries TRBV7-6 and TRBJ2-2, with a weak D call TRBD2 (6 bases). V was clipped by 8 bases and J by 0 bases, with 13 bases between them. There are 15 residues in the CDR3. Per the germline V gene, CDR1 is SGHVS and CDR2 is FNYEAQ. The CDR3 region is CASSPGGANTGELFF. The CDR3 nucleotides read TGTGCCAGCTCACCCGGAGGGGCGAACACCGGGGAGCTGTTTTTT.

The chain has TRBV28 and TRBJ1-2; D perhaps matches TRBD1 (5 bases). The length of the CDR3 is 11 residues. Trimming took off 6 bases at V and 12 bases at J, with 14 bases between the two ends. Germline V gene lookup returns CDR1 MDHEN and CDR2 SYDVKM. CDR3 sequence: CASRRQGMNTF. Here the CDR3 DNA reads TGTGCCAGCAGAAGGCAGGGCATGAACACCTTC.

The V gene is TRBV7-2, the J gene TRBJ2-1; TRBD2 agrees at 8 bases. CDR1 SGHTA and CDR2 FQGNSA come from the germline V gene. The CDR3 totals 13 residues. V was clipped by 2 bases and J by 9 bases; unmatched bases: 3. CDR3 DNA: TGTGCCAGCAGCTTATCCCGGGGGGGTGAGCAGTTCTTC. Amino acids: CASSLSRGGEQFF.

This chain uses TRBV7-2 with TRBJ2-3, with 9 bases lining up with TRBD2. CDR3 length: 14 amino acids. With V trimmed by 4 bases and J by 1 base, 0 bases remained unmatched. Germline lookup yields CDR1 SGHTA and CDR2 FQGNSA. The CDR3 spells CASSSSGGTDTQYF. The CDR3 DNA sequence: TGTGCCAGCAGCTCTAGCGGGGGCACAGATACGCAGTATTTT.

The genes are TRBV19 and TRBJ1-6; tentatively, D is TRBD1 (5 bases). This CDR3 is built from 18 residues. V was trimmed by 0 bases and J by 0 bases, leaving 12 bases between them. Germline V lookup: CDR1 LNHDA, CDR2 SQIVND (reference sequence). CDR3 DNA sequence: TGTGCCAGTAGTATAGATTTATTCGGGGGCTCCTATAATTCACCCCTCCACTTT. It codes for CASSIDLFGGSYNSPLHF.

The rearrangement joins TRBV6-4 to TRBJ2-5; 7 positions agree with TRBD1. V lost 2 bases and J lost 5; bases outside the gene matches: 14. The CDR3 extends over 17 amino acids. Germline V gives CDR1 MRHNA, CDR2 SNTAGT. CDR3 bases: TGTGCCAGCAGTGACCTAAGGGGGCGAGTTAAAATGGAGACCCAGTACTTC. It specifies CASSDLRGRVKMETQYF.

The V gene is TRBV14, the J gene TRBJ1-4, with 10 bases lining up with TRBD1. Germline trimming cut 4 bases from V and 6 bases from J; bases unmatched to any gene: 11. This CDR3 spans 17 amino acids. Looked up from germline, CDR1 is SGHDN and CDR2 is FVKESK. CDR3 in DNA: TGTGCCAGCAGCCCCGGGACAGGGGACCCTCGGGATGAAAAACTGTTTTTT. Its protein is CASSPGTGDPRDEKLFF.

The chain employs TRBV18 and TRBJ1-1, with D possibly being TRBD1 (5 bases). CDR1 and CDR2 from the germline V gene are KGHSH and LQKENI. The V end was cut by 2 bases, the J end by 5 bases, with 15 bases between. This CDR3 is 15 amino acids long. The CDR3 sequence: CASSPGGGSWTEAFF. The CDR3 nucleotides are TGTGCCAGCTCACCAGGCGGGGGGTCATGGACTGAAGCTTTCTTT.

In DNA form, the CDR3 reads TGTGCCAGCAGTTTATCGCTAGCGGGGAGGACCGGGGAGCTGTTTTTT. This codes for CASSLSLAGRTGELFF. The chain employs TRBV27 and TRBJ2-2; TRBD2 matches at 9 bases. The V gene's germline CDR1 is MNHEY and CDR2 SMNVEV (reference sequence). With V trimmed by 0 bases and J by 5 bases, 4 bases remained unmatched. This CDR3 region has 16 residues.

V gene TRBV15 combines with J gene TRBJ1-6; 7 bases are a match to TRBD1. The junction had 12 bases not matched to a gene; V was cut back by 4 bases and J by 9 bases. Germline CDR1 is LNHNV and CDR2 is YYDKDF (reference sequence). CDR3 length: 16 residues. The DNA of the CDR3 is TGTGCCACCAGCACAAGGGGACAGAGTCAATTTTCACCCCTCCACTTT. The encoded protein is CATSTRGQSQFSPLHF.

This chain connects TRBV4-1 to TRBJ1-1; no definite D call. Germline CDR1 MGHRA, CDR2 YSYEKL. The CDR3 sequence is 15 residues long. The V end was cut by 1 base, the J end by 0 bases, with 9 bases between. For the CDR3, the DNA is TGCGCCAGCAGCCAAGTCAATTTCATGAACACTGAAGCTTTCTTT. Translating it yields CASSQVNFMNTEAFF.

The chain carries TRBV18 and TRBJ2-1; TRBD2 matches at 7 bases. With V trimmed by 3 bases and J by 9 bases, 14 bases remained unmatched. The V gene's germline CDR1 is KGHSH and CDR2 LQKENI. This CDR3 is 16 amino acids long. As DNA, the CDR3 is TGTGCCAGCTCACCGAGGATGGCGGGAGCACCGAGTGAGCAGTTCTTC. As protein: CASSPRMAGAPSEQFF.

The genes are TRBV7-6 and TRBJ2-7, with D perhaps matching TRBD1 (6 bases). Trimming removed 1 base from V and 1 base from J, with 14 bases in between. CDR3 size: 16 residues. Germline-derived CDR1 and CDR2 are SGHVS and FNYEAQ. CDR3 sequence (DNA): TGTGCCAGCAGCTTAGAACAGGGAATAGGGTCCTACGAGCAGTACTTC. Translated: CASSLEQGIGSYEQYF.

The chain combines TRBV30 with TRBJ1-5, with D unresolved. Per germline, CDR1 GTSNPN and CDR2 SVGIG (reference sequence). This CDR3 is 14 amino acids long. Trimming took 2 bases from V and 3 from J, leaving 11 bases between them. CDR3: CAWSRESPNQPQHF. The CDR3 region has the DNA TGTGCCTGGAGTAGAGAATCCCCCAATCAGCCCCAGCATTTT.

The CDR3 DNA sequence: TGTGCCAGCAGCTCGGGGGGAGGGAATACTGAAGCTTTCTTT. Its protein product is CASSSGGGNTEAFF. The gene calls are TRBV7-9 and TRBJ1-1; maybe TRBD1 (5 bases). Germline CDR1 is SEHNR and CDR2 is FQNEAQ (reference sequence). Trimming removed 4 bases from V and 5 bases from J, with 14 bases in between. CDR3 size: 14 residues.

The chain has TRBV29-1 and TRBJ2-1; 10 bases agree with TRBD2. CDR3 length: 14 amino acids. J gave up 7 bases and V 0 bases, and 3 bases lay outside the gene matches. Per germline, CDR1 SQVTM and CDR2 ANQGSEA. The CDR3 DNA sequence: TGCAGCGTTGAAGACGCACTAGCGGGGAATGAGCAGTTCTTC. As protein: CSVEDALAGNEQFF.

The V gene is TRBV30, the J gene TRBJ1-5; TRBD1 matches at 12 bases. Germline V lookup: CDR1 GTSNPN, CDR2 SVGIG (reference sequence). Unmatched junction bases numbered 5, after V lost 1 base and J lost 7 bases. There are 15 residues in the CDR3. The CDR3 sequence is CAWSAGTGGGQPQHF. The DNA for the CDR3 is TGTGCCTGGAGTGCCGGGACAGGGGGCGGACAGCCCCAGCATTTT.

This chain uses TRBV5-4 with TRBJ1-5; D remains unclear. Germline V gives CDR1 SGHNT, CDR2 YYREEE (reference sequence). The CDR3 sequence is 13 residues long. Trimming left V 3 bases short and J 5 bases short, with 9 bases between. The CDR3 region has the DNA TGTGCCAGCAGCTCCCTAGACCATCAGCCCCAGCATTTT. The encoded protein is CASSSLDHQPQHF.

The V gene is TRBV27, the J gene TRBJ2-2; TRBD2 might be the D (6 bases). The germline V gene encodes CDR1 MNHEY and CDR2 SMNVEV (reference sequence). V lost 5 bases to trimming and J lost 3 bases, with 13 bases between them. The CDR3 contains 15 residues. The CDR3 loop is CASSPVGGYTGELFF. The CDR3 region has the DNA TGTGCCAGCAGTCCGGTTGGGGGGTACACCGGGGAGCTGTTTTTT.